The 29 T cell receptor beta chains given below trace back to one sample, sequenced in a study of T-cell reconstitution after alpha-beta-depleted transplantation in children. Unique molecular identifiers featured in how the TCRbeta library was prepared. Via MiXCR, TCRdb re-called the PCR reads, giving one row per CDR3 protein. The repertoire includes fewer than 250,000 distinct CDR3 sequences, 8.2% of them detected once, and roughly 6% sits in the top ten. The input for sequencing was PBMCs, mostly from graft donor cells, taken 180 days after TCRalphabeta/CD19-depleted stem cell transplant. Every receptor here comes from a male patient younger than 18 who had a stem cell transplant for acute lymphoblastic leukemia, so the T cells may come from the graft donor.

A remark on this clonotype: A much larger clone sits a single nucleotide away, making a read error possible. CDR3 sequence reads: CASSFAGGGIGETQYF. The CDR3, as DNA: TGTGCCAGCAGCTTCGCGGGGGGAGGGATCGGAGAGACCCAGTACTTC. The chain employs TRBV7-2 and TRBJ2-5; 8 bases match TRBD2. The CDR3 length is 16 residues. From germline, CDR1 is SGHTA and CDR2 FQGNSA. J gave up 4 bases and V 3 bases, and 10 bases lay outside the gene matches.

The sample holds many counts of this clonotype. The chain is built from TRBV20-1 and TRBJ2-7; TRBD1 aligns across 7 bases. After removal of 6 bases from V and 2 bases from J, the junction contained 10 bases not matched to a gene. The CDR3 is 14 residues long. CDR1 is DFQATT, CDR2 SNEGSKA, per germline (reference sequence). CDR3 region: CSAPPLTGTYEQYF. The CDR3, as DNA: TGCAGTGCCCCCCCGCTGACAGGGACCTACGAGCAGTACTTC.

This clonotype was recorded many times. The chain has TRBV7-9 and TRBJ2-3; TRBD2 matches at 9 bases. Germline V gives CDR1 SEHNR, CDR2 FQNEAQ (reference sequence). The CDR3 is 14 residues long. V gave up 6 bases and J gave up 0 bases; unmatched junction bases: 1. CDR3 in amino acids: CASSLAGSTDTQYF. DNA for the CDR3: TGTGCCAGCAGTCTAGCGGGAAGCACAGATACGCAGTATTTT.

This clonotype was seen repeatedly, ten times or more. This chain connects TRBV12-3 or TRBV12-4 to TRBJ1-6, with D unclear. The CDR3 sequence is 14 residues long. The V end was cut by 2 bases, the J end by 4 bases, with 6 bases between. CDR3 in amino acids: CASSLRQYNSPLHF. The CDR3 DNA sequence: TGTGCCAGCAGTTTAAGGCAGTATAATTCACCCCTCCACTTT.

This clonotype came up many times. V is TRBV6-5 and J is TRBJ2-3; weak D call: TRBD2 (6 bases). With 7 bases removed from V and 4 bases from J, the gap between germline ends came to 15 bases. The CDR3 runs to 14 residues. CDR1 and CDR2 (germline): MNHEY, SVGAGI. The chain's CDR3 is CASKPGPGADTQYF. The CDR3 DNA is TGTGCCAGCAAACCCGGGCCGGGGGCAGATACGCAGTATTTT.

This clonotype has at least ten counts. This chain connects TRBV29-1 to TRBJ2-3; D possibly corresponds to TRBD1 (6 bases). The V gene lost 4 bases and the J gene lost 0 bases, with 11 bases spanning the gap. The CDR3 has 14 residues. CDR1 SQVTM and CDR2 ANQGSEA come from the germline V gene. The chain's CDR3 is CSVVGTSSTDTQYF. The CDR3 DNA is TGCAGCGTTGTGGGGACATCTAGCACAGATACGCAGTATTTT.

This clonotype was seen ten or more times. Written as DNA, the CDR3 is TGTGCCAGCAGTTCGGGACTAGCGGGATACGAGCAGTACTTC. Residues: CASSSGLAGYEQYF. The rearrangement links TRBV12-3 or TRBV12-4 to TRBJ2-7; 13 bases map to TRBD2. CDR3 length equals 14 residues. V was clipped by 4 bases and J by 4 bases; unmatched bases: 1.

This chain uses TRBV24-1 with TRBJ1-2; D is ambiguous. Germline CDR1 and CDR2: KGHDR and SFDVKD. Between the trimmed V and J ends, which lost 1 base and 4 bases, there was a span of 9 bases. The CDR3 has 14 residues. CDR3 residues: CATSDFGISYGYTF. The CDR3 DNA is TGTGCCACCAGTGATTTCGGGATTAGCTATGGCTACACCTTC.

This clonotype was seen a few times. The chain uses TRBV27 and TRBJ2-7, with TRBD1 matching over 7 bases. Trimming removed 5 bases from V and 6 bases from J; junction bases left unmatched: 10. Germline V gene sequence: CDR1 MNHEY, CDR2 SMNVEV (reference sequence). This CDR3 has 14 amino acids. The CDR3 here is CASSLRGQPTEQYF. Here the CDR3 DNA reads TGTGCCAGCAGTCTACGGGGACAGCCCACCGAGCAGTACTTC.

This clonotype came up many times. This sequence joins TRBV7-3 and TRBJ1-3, with D possibly matching TRBD1 (5 bases). CDR3 length: 14 amino acids. Germline CDR1 is SGHTA and CDR2 is FQGTGA. Trimming removed 2 bases at V and 3 bases at J, with 8 bases between. CDR3 amino acids: CASSLGTDGNTIYF. The CDR3 nucleotides read TGTGCCAGCAGCTTAGGGACGGATGGAAACACCATATATTTT.

This clonotype was picked up many times. V gene TRBV7-9 combines with J gene TRBJ2-1; 8 bases are shared with TRBD2. After removal of 5 bases from V and 4 bases from J, the junction contained 10 bases not matched to a gene. From germline, CDR1 is SEHNR and CDR2 FQNEAQ (reference sequence). The CDR3 is 16 residues long. CDR3 coding DNA: TGTGCCAGCAGCCCCCCGGCTAGCGGGCCATACAATGAGCAGTTCTTC. It is translated as CASSPPASGPYNEQFF.

About this clonotype: An end of the junction differs from the germline gene, which may be a read error. The chain joins TRBV25-1 to TRBJ2-7; D not resolved. Germline values: CDR1 MGHDK, CDR2 SYGVNS. The CDR3 length is 11 residues. This chain's CDR3 is CASNESWEQYF. CDR3 nucleotide sequence: TGTGCCAGCAATGAATCATGGGAGCAGTACTTC.

Details on this clonotype: Relative to the germline gene, one junction end is altered; a read error may explain this. This chain links TRBV5-1 with TRBJ2-3, with D possibly TRBD2 on 5 matching bases. CDR1 is SGHRS and CDR2 is YFSETQ in the germline V gene. The CDR3 length is 14 residues. DNA for the CDR3: TGCGCCAGCAGCCCCTGGCGGGTCTGTCGGGCGCAGTTTTTT. Amino acids: CASSPWRVCRAQFF.

Concerning this clonotype: A much larger clone is a single base away; this may be a read error. The chain has TRBV20-1 and TRBJ2-1; D is perhaps TRBD1 (5 bases). The CDR3 extends over 14 amino acids. Germline-derived CDR1 and CDR2 are DFQATT and SNEGSKA (reference sequence). As DNA, the CDR3 is TGCAGTGCTAGTGACAGCCGCTCCTACAATGGGCAGTTCTTC. Translated, it gives CSASDSRSYNGQFF.

This clonotype was seen at least ten times. V and J are TRBV4-3 and TRBJ2-7, with 9 bases that match TRBD2. The CDR3 totals 15 residues. Trimming took 0 bases from V and 2 from J; bases not matched to a gene: 2. Germline V gene sequence: CDR1 LGHNA, CDR2 YSLEER. The DNA of the CDR3 is TGCGCCAGCAGCCAAGATAAGCGGGGGGCCTACGAGCAGTACTTC. This codes for CASSQDKRGAYEQYF.

This clonotype was recorded at least ten times. The genes are TRBV6-5 and TRBJ1-1; D unresolved. The CDR3 runs to 14 residues. Germline CDR1 and CDR2: MNHEY and SVGAGI. V lost 2 bases, J lost 1 base, and 8 bases lay in between. This chain's CDR3 is CASSYISPNTEAFF. The CDR3 coding sequence is TGTGCCAGCAGTTACATATCCCCGAACACTGAAGCTTTCTTT.

There are many counts of this clonotype. The CDR3 DNA is TGTGCCAGCAGCCCCTGGGGCGGGGCCCCCTACAATGAGCAGTTCTTC. Translation gives CASSPWGGAPYNEQFF. This sequence joins TRBV7-9 and TRBJ2-1; possibly TRBD2 for D (6 bases). Trimming took 5 bases from V and 2 from J, leaving 16 bases between them. Germline V gene data show CDR1 as SEHNR and CDR2 as FQNEAQ (reference sequence). The CDR3 totals 16 residues.

This clonotype was observed at least ten times. The V gene is TRBV12-5, the J gene TRBJ2-5; maybe TRBD1 (6 bases). The germline gives CDR1 LGHNT, CDR2 FRNRAP. Deletions cut 1 base from V and 1 base from J, with 7 bases between. The CDR3 is 14 residues long. CDR3 bases: TGTGCTAGTGGTTTGGGGACAGTCCAAGAGACCCAGTACTTC. Residues: CASGLGTVQETQYF.

This clonotype has a count of ten or more. The J gene is TRBJ1-4, the V gene TRBV24-1, with 10 bases lining up with TRBD1. Germline values: CDR1 KGHDR, CDR2 SFDVKD. Trimming cost V 1 base and J 2 bases; bases outside gene matches: 21. This CDR3 has 23 residues. As DNA, the CDR3 is TGTGCCACCAGTGATTTAATCGACAGGGGGCGCGAAGTAAGGGATTCGACTAATGAAAAACTGTTTTTT. Its translation is CATSDLIDRGREVRDSTNEKLFF.

The chain links TRBV2 to TRBJ2-5, with unresolved D. CDR3 size: 12 residues. V lost 8 bases, J lost 5 bases, and 12 bases lay in between. CDR1 SNHLY and CDR2 FYNNEI come from the germline V gene. CDR3 bases: TGTGCCAGCCTCGCGGCATGGGAGACCCAGTACTTC. Protein product: CASLAAWETQYF.

This clonotype was observed many times. This chain uses TRBV21-1 with TRBJ2-7; TRBD1, as called in the table, went unchecked against the DNA. TRBV21-1 is a pseudogene segment. The CDR3 loop spans 14 amino acids. The CDR3 nucleotides are TGTGCCAGCAGCAAACCAACAGGGAATCTCGAGCAGTACTTC. Protein: CASSKPTGNLEQYF.

This clonotype was counted at least ten times. V is TRBV28 and J is TRBJ2-7; D possibly corresponds to TRBD1 (6 bases). CDR1 is MDHEN, CDR2 SYDVKM, per germline. This CDR3 region has 12 residues. Trimming cost V 6 bases and J 2 bases, with 8 bases left between them. Written as DNA, the CDR3 is TGTGCCAGCAGGGGGGCCGCCTACGAGCAGTACTTC. This translates into CASRGAAYEQYF.

This clonotype was observed many times. The genes are TRBV7-9 and TRBJ2-1; 8 positions match TRBD2. The CDR3 has 14 amino acids. The V and J ends lost 5 bases and 6 bases, in that order; junction bases with no gene match: 6. CDR1 is SEHNR and CDR2 is FQNEAQ in the germline V gene (reference sequence). Here the CDR3 reads CASSRGGLGNEQFF. The CDR3 coding sequence is TGTGCCAGCAGCCGGGGGGGTTTAGGCAATGAGCAGTTCTTC.

This clonotype has just a few counts. The chain is built from TRBV2 and TRBJ1-1; no firm D call. The CDR3 spans 12 residues. The ends were cut back, 7 bases at V and 3 bases at J, with 9 bases in the middle. CDR1 SNHLY and CDR2 FYNNEI come from the germline V gene. The CDR3 DNA reads as TGTGCCAGCAAACAAGTTTACACTGAAGCTTTCTTT. It translates to CASKQVYTEAFF.

This clonotype turned up a few times. The gene calls are TRBV3-1 and TRBJ2-3; D might be TRBD1 (5 bases). Trimming cost V 1 base and J 4 bases, with 15 bases left between them. CDR3 size: 16 residues. Looked up from germline, CDR1 is LGHDT and CDR2 is YNNKEL (reference sequence). CDR3 amino acids: CASSQVGQGAADTQYF. DNA of the CDR3: TGTGCCAGCAGCCAAGTTGGTCAAGGGGCGGCAGATACGCAGTATTTT.

V is TRBV19 and J is TRBJ2-3; 8 nucleotides agree with TRBD2. With V trimmed by 5 bases and J by 3 bases, 7 bases remained unmatched. Germline values: CDR1 LNHDA, CDR2 SQIVND (reference sequence). The CDR3 is made up of 15 amino acids. Written as DNA, the CDR3 is TGTGCCAGTAGTGCGCGGCGGGGGGTAACAGATACGCAGTATTTT. Amino acids: CASSARRGVTDTQYF.

This clonotype appeared many times. V usage is TRBV21-1 and J usage is TRBJ1-5; no DNA check was done on the table's D call, TRBD1. TRBV21-1 is flagged as a pseudogene. The CDR3 spans 15 residues. CDR3 coding DNA: TGTGCCCCACAGGGGGCCGATAGAGGCGATCAGCCCCAGCATTTT. Encoded protein: CAPQGADRGDQPQHF.

This clonotype was detected many times. The gene calls are TRBV9 and TRBJ2-3, with D possibly matching TRBD1 (6 bases). Trimming left V 2 bases short and J 3 bases short, with 19 bases between. CDR3 length: 17 amino acids. CDR1 is SGDLS, CDR2 YYNGEE, per germline. The CDR3 nucleotides are TGTGCCAGCAGCGTCGCCTCTTACAGGGATGGAACAGATACGCAGTATTTT. It translates to CASSVASYRDGTDTQYF.

Ten or more counts support this clonotype. V and J are TRBV7-6 and TRBJ2-1; D is uncertain. The CDR3 totals 13 residues. Trimming left V 0 bases short and J 8 bases short, with 8 bases between. The germline V gene encodes CDR1 SGHVS and CDR2 FNYEAQ. CDR3 loop: CASSLALMDEQFF. For the CDR3, the DNA is TGTGCCAGCAGCTTAGCGCTAATGGATGAGCAGTTCTTC.